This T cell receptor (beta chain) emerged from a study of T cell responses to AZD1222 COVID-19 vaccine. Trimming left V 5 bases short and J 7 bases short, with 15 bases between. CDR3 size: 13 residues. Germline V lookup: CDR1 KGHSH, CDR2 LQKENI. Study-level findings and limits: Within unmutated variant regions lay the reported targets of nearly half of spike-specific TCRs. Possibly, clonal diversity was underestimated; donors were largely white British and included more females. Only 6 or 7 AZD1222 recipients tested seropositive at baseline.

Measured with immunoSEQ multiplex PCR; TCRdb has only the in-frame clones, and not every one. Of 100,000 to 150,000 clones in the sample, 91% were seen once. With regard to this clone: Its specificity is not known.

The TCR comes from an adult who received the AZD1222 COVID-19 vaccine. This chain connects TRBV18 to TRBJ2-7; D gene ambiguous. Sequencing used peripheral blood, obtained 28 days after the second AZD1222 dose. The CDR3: CASSGRATGEQYF. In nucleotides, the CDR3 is TGTGCCAGCTCAGGCCGGGCCACTGGTGAGCAGTACTTC.